This TCR beta chain was profiled in a study of early T cells in non-severe SARS-CoV-2 infection (dated by TCRdb to about 2021). Background for the entire study: Because TCR sequencing relied on bulk RNA taken from unsorted whole blood, pairing of alpha and beta chains was not possible.

What the study reported, not specific to this receptor: VDJdb matching was skewed toward anti-spike CD8 responses and likely underestimated virus-specific expansions by missing private and CD4 specificities.

To prepare the library, 5' RACE was applied. The instrument given in TCRdb is NextSeq 500. The TCR library protocol attached unique molecular identifiers to individual cDNA molecules to correct for sequencing error and PCR bias. Both TCR alpha and beta chains were sequenced, and tight co-correlation was observed between alpha and beta sequence abundances in each sample. Per the authors' processing: Decombinator V4 was used to perform V gene, J gene and CDR3 annotation of TCR sequences. TCRs were defined as expanded if a significant change between any two time points was detected under a Poisson model with p below 0.0001. TCR abundances were normalised to the total number of TCRs sequenced in each sample and reported as counts per million. MAIT TCRs were defined by TRAV1-2 paired with TRAJ12, TRAJ20 or TRAJ33, and iNKT TCRs by TRAV10 paired with TRAJ18. VDJdb, accessed 1 November 2021, was searched for CMV, EBV and SARS-CoV-2 annotated TCRs, excluding TCRs annotated for multiple antigens. The public reads were run again by TCRdb, first through fastp at Q25 and then through MiXCR, and only productive beta chains were kept. CDR3 protein duplicates are merged, each entry listing the most common genes and DNA. These V and J calls originate from TCRdb's pipeline instead of the authors' own analysis. The sample includes 74,000 or so distinct CDR3 sequences, with 9.5% to 15% observed a single time. The ten largest clones capture 0.95% to 1.3% of the sample.

V sheds 0 bases and J sheds 5 bases, leaving 10 bases between their ends. CDR1 and CDR2, looked up from the germline V gene, are LGHNA and YNFKEQ. The CDR3, cysteine through phenylalanine, is 14 amino acids long. Of the read, only the CDR3 DNA is kept; its 42 bases are in frame from base 1. A case-control design nested within a healthcare worker cohort in London, UK, was used, with weekly nasopharyngeal swab PCR tests and blood sampling performed. Healthcare workers were recruited between 23 and 31 March 2020, during the week of the UK lockdown, and were followed weekly for up to about 16 weeks. Regarding this clonotype: The clone's antigen remains unknown. No per-base quality is available; no much larger clone lies one base away.

Input material: whole blood. Recombination linked TRBV4-2 to TRBJ2-5; the D assignment is uncertain and may be TRBD1 or TRBD2, with 6 bases supporting each. The sequence was obtained from an adult who was a healthcare worker with PCR-confirmed SARS-CoV-2 infection or an uninfected control (not recorded which). The sequenced DNA is TGTGCCAGCAGCCAAGATGGGGGGCGGGAGACCCAGTACTTC. It codes for CASSQDGGRETQYF.